These T cell receptor beta chains were read from a single sample in a study of T cell changes during pregnancy in multiple sclerosis. Measured with immunoSEQ multiplex PCR; TCRdb has only the in-frame clones, and not every one. The profile shows some 60,000 clones, about nine tenths of them singletons. Sequenced material: peripheral blood, taken in the first trimester of pregnancy. The receptors stem from a female donor in good health, enrolled as a control in a pregnancy study. Each CDR3 is given with its conserved first and last residue. Fields, in order: V gene, J gene, D gene, clone size, CDR3 protein, CDR3 DNA. A D gene is named only where the DNA matches it firmly. A clone size is listed for some rows: how often the clone was seen (once, few, many), or a class if it is expanded.

v_call: TRBV5-1; j_call: TRBJ1-2; d_call: -; clone_size: -; cdr3_aa: CASSLGAAAGGYTF; cdr3_nt: TGCGCCAGCAGCTTGGGAGCCGCTGCGGGTGGCTACACCTTC
v_call: TRBV27; j_call: TRBJ1-6; d_call: -; clone_size: -; cdr3_aa: CATRQFRNSPLHF; cdr3_nt: TGTGCCACCCGACAGTTCAGGAATTCACCCCTCCACTTT
v_call: TRBV29-1; j_call: TRBJ1-1; d_call: -; clone_size: once; cdr3_aa: CSVGEDRHGRVSTEAFF; cdr3_nt: TGCAGCGTTGGGGAGGACCGGCACGGGAGGGTTAGCACTGAAGCTTTCTTT
v_call: TRBV5-1; j_call: TRBJ2-7; d_call: TRBD2; clone_size: -; cdr3_aa: CASSSGLAGEYEQYF; cdr3_nt: TGCGCCAGCAGCTCTGGACTAGCGGGAGAATACGAGCAGTACTTC
v_call: TRBV25-1; j_call: TRBJ1-1; d_call: -; clone_size: -; cdr3_aa: CASSDWGLNTEAFF; cdr3_nt: TGTGCCAGCAGTGACTGGGGCTTGAACACTGAAGCTTTCTTT
v_call: TRBV2; j_call: TRBJ2-7; d_call: TRBD1; clone_size: -; cdr3_aa: CASVQGLHEQYF; cdr3_nt: TGTGCCAGCGTACAGGGGTTGCACGAGCAGTACTTC
v_call: TRBV28; j_call: TRBJ2-1; d_call: TRBD2; clone_size: -; cdr3_aa: CASRWGTSGNEQFF; cdr3_nt: TGTGCCAGCAGATGGGGGACTAGCGGCAATGAGCAGTTCTTC
v_call: TRBV5-1; j_call: TRBJ2-3; d_call: -; clone_size: -; cdr3_aa: CASSPNGLNTDTQYF; cdr3_nt: TGCGCCAGCAGCCCTAACGGACTTAACACAGATACGCAGTATTTT
v_call: TRBV5-1; j_call: TRBJ2-2; d_call: TRBD2; clone_size: -; cdr3_aa: CASSTRGRFPGELFF; cdr3_nt: TGCGCCAGCAGCACGCGCGGGAGATTTCCCGGGGAGCTGTTTTTT
v_call: TRBV7-9; j_call: TRBJ2-3; d_call: -; clone_size: -; cdr3_aa: CASSRSTDTQYF; cdr3_nt: TGTGCCAGCAGCCGTAGCACAGATACGCAGTATTTT
v_call: TRBV28; j_call: TRBJ2-1; d_call: -; clone_size: -; cdr3_aa: CASSLDRGGRRNEQFF; cdr3_nt: TGTGCCAGCAGTTTAGACAGGGGCGGGAGAAGGAATGAGCAGTTCTTC
v_call: TRBV7-9; j_call: TRBJ2-1; d_call: -; clone_size: -; cdr3_aa: CASSYSGSSYNEQFF; cdr3_nt: TGTGCCAGCAGCTACTCCGGGAGCTCCTACAATGAGCAGTTCTTC
v_call: TRBV28; j_call: TRBJ2-1; d_call: TRBD2; clone_size: -; cdr3_aa: CASRPASGSYNEQFF; cdr3_nt: TGTGCCAGCAGACCGGCTAGCGGGAGCTACAATGAGCAGTTCTTC
v_call: TRBV30; j_call: TRBJ2-2; d_call: -; clone_size: once; cdr3_aa: CAWSAGTNTGELFF; cdr3_nt: TGTGCCTGGAGTGCCGGGACAAACACCGGGGAGCTGTTTTTT
v_call: TRBV4-2; j_call: TRBJ2-1; d_call: -; clone_size: -; cdr3_aa: CASSQALSSYNEQFF; cdr3_nt: TGTGCCAGCAGCCAAGCGTTGAGCTCCTACAATGAGCAGTTCTTC
v_call: TRBV13; j_call: TRBJ2-7; d_call: TRBD1; clone_size: -; cdr3_aa: CASSHRDRASYEQYF; cdr3_nt: TGTGCCAGCAGCCACCGGGACAGGGCCTCCTACGAGCAGTACTTC
v_call: TRBV10-3; j_call: TRBJ2-3; d_call: -; clone_size: -; cdr3_aa: CAISESKTSPHTQYF; cdr3_nt: TGTGCCATCAGTGAGTCAAAGACTAGTCCACATACGCAGTATTTT
v_call: TRBV28; j_call: TRBJ1-1; d_call: -; clone_size: -; cdr3_aa: CASSFVAVNTEAFF; cdr3_nt: TGTGCCAGCAGTTTTGTGGCGGTAAACACTGAAGCTTTCTTT
v_call: TRBV11-2; j_call: TRBJ2-7; d_call: -; clone_size: -; cdr3_aa: CASVKSGSSYEQYF; cdr3_nt: TGTGCCAGCGTCAAGTCAGGCAGCTCCTACGAGCAGTACTTC
v_call: TRBV28; j_call: TRBJ2-4; d_call: TRBD2; clone_size: -; cdr3_aa: CASSSRAAGEMGIQYF; cdr3_nt: TGTGCCAGCAGCTCCCGGGCCGCGGGAGAGATGGGCATTCAGTACTTC
v_call: TRBV19; j_call: TRBJ2-7; d_call: TRBD2; clone_size: -; cdr3_aa: CASSIRGRAAEQYF; cdr3_nt: TGTGCCAGTAGTATACGCGGGAGGGCCGCCGAGCAGTACTTC
v_call: TRBV18; j_call: TRBJ2-3; d_call: -; clone_size: -; cdr3_aa: CASSPPYDRDTQYF; cdr3_nt: TGTGCCAGCTCACCACCTTATGACAGAGATACGCAGTATTTT
v_call: TRBV6-1; j_call: TRBJ1-2; d_call: -; clone_size: few; cdr3_aa: CASSEYAGNYGYTF; cdr3_nt: TGTGCCAGCAGTGAATACGCGGGCAACTATGGCTACACCTTC
v_call: TRBV5-6; j_call: TRBJ2-7; d_call: -; clone_size: few; cdr3_aa: CASNSRYEQYF; cdr3_nt: TGTGCCAGCAATAGCAGATACGAGCAGTACTTC
v_call: TRBV6-1; j_call: TRBJ1-5; d_call: -; clone_size: few; cdr3_aa: CASSGKLEFEPQHF; cdr3_nt: TGTGCCAGCAGTGGGAAACTAGAATTTGAGCCCCAGCATTTT
v_call: TRBV14; j_call: TRBJ1-1; d_call: -; clone_size: -; cdr3_aa: CASSQDSWVGGTEAFF; cdr3_nt: TGTGCCAGCAGCCAAGATAGCTGGGTTGGTGGGACTGAAGCTTTCTTT
v_call: TRBV27; j_call: TRBJ1-2; d_call: TRBD1; clone_size: -; cdr3_aa: CASKYGTGGPRGGYTF; cdr3_nt: TGTGCCAGCAAATATGGGACAGGGGGCCCTCGGGGTGGCTACACCTTC
v_call: TRBV6-6; j_call: TRBJ2-2; d_call: -; clone_size: -; cdr3_aa: CASSPSPAGELFF; cdr3_nt: TGTGCCAGCAGCCCGAGTCCCGCCGGGGAGCTGTTTTTT
v_call: TRBV25-1; j_call: TRBJ2-3; d_call: TRBD2; clone_size: once; cdr3_aa: CASSEQPGGITDTQYF; cdr3_nt: TGTGCCAGCAGTGAACAACCGGGAGGGATCACAGATACGCAGTATTTT
v_call: TRBV10-1; j_call: TRBJ2-7; d_call: -; clone_size: -; cdr3_aa: CASPEEEQYF; cdr3_nt: TGCGCCAGCCCTGAAGAGGAGCAGTACTTC
v_call: TRBV5-8; j_call: TRBJ2-1; d_call: -; clone_size: -; cdr3_aa: CASSLFQDGGGDSEQFF; cdr3_nt: TGTGCCAGCAGCTTGTTCCAAGACGGGGGTGGGGATAGTGAGCAGTTCTTC
v_call: TRBV6-1; j_call: TRBJ2-3; d_call: TRBD2; clone_size: -; cdr3_aa: CASSGTSGGADTQYF; cdr3_nt: TGTGCCAGCAGTGGAACTAGCGGGGGGGCAGATACGCAGTATTTT
v_call: TRBV5-1; j_call: TRBJ2-3; d_call: TRBD2; clone_size: once; cdr3_aa: CASSLVASGGDVTDTQYF; cdr3_nt: TGCGCCAGCAGCTTGGTGGCTAGCGGGGGGGACGTTACAGATACGCAGTATTTT
v_call: TRBV4-1; j_call: TRBJ1-1; d_call: -; clone_size: few; cdr3_aa: CASSQGSLRGRNMNTEAFF; cdr3_nt: TGCGCCAGCAGCCAAGGGAGTCTCAGGGGTAGAAATATGAACACTGAAGCTTTCTTT
v_call: TRBV5-4; j_call: TRBJ2-2; d_call: -; clone_size: -; cdr3_aa: CASSPGLAGFPGELFF; cdr3_nt: TGTGCCAGCAGCCCCGGCCTTGCGGGATTCCCCGGGGAGCTGTTTTTT
v_call: TRBV27; j_call: TRBJ2-1; d_call: TRBD2; clone_size: -; cdr3_aa: CASSAGLAGVNEQFF; cdr3_nt: TGTGCCAGCAGTGCGGGACTAGCGGGAGTGAATGAGCAGTTCTTC
v_call: TRBV11-3; j_call: TRBJ1-1; d_call: -; clone_size: -; cdr3_aa: CASSLGHQNTEAFF; cdr3_nt: TGTGCCAGCAGCTTAGGGCACCAGAACACTGAAGCTTTCTTT
v_call: TRBV2; j_call: TRBJ1-5; d_call: -; clone_size: few; cdr3_aa: CASSAGVGAQPQHF; cdr3_nt: TGTGCCAGCAGCGCAGGGGTTGGGGCGCAGCCCCAGCATTTT
v_call: TRBV5-1; j_call: TRBJ1-2; d_call: TRBD1; clone_size: -; cdr3_aa: CASSFDPGQGSYTF; cdr3_nt: TGCGCCAGCAGCTTCGATCCGGGACAGGGAAGCTACACCTTC
v_call: TRBV7-2; j_call: TRBJ2-7; d_call: TRBD2; clone_size: once; cdr3_aa: CASSPGLAAYEQYF; cdr3_nt: TGTGCCAGCAGCCCCGGACTAGCTGCATACGAGCAGTACTTC
v_call: TRBV9; j_call: TRBJ2-4; d_call: TRBD1; clone_size: -; cdr3_aa: CASSVGTGVQNIQYF; cdr3_nt: TGTGCCAGCAGCGTGGGGACAGGGGTACAAAACATTCAGTACTTC
v_call: TRBV18; j_call: TRBJ2-5; d_call: -; clone_size: -; cdr3_aa: CASSPPRGAFWETQYF; cdr3_nt: TGTGCCAGCTCACCACCGCGGGGCGCGTTTTGGGAGACCCAGTACTTC
v_call: TRBV5-6; j_call: TRBJ2-3; d_call: TRBD2; clone_size: -; cdr3_aa: CASSLRGTSGTDTQYF; cdr3_nt: TGTGCCAGCAGCTTGAGAGGGACTAGCGGTACAGATACGCAGTATTTT
v_call: TRBV6-5; j_call: TRBJ1-2; d_call: TRBD1; clone_size: -; cdr3_aa: CASSYSSTGANYGYTF; cdr3_nt: TGTGCCAGCAGTTACTCTTCGACAGGGGCTAACTATGGCTACACCTTC
v_call: TRBV18; j_call: TRBJ2-1; d_call: -; clone_size: -; cdr3_aa: CASSPRASYGNEQFF; cdr3_nt: TGTGCCAGCTCACCACGGGCCAGTTATGGTAATGAGCAGTTCTTC
v_call: TRBV19; j_call: TRBJ1-5; d_call: TRBD1; clone_size: -; cdr3_aa: CASNGGTGFANQPQHF; cdr3_nt: TGTGCCAGTAACGGAGGGACAGGGTTTGCCAATCAGCCCCAGCATTTT